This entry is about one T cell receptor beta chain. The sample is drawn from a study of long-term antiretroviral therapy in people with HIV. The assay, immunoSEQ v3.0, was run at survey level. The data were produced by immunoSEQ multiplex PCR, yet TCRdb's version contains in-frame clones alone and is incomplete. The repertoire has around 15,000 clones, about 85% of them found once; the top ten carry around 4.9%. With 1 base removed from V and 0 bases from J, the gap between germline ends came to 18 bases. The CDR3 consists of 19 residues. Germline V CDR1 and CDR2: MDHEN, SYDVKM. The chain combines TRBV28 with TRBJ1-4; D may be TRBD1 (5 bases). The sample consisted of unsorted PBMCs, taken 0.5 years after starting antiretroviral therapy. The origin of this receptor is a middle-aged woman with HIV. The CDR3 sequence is CASSLYVGGTTSTNEKLFF. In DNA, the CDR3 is TGTGCCAGCAGTTTATATGTGGGGGGAACGACCTCAACTAATGAAAAACTGTTTTTT.